This T cell receptor beta chain emerged from a study of response to subunit inactivated influenza vaccine listed by TCRdb under 2018. The study in broad terms: Deep quantitative profiling of the T cell receptor repertoire was used in the study to follow responses to a trivalent subunit inactivated influenza vaccine. Findings and caveats that apply to the study as a whole: The authors suggested that each seasonal influenza vaccination may recruit only a limited number of new T cells.

The library was produced with RT-PCR. The sample was run on an Illumina HiSeq 2500. Clones were called with MiXCR by TCRdb after fastp trimmed the public reads at Q25, and only in-frame beta chains were retained. A single entry per CDR3 protein holds the most common genes and DNA from its merged rows. For this sample the table gives approximately 500,000 distinct CDR3 sequences, of which 14% were detected only once. The ten largest account for 11% of the sample. The junction carries 16 bases between V and J, which are trimmed by 4 bases and 4 bases respectively. CDR1 SEHNR and CDR2 FQNEAQ are derived from the germline V gene (reference sequence). Measured from the cysteine to the phenylalanine, the CDR3 is 15 residues long. The sequence is cut down to CDR3 DNA, 45 bases in frame from base 1. In this sample, this clonotype turned up a few times. What antigen it recognizes has not been identified. Nothing much larger sits one base from this clone, and base qualities are not available.

Recombination linked TRBV7-9 to TRBJ1-1; TRBD1 might be the D gene, on 5 matching bases. The clonotype was recovered from a man aged 50-60 years who received an inactivated influenza vaccine. Donor details come from another sample of the same person, matched by shared clones. The specimen was PBMCs from blood, collected approximately 12 days after vaccination. The nucleotide sequence reads TGTGCCAGCAGCTACCCTCGGGGGATGAGCACTGAAGCTTTCTTT. This is translated as CASSYPRGMSTEAFF.